This TCR beta chain comes out of a study of cytomegalovirus exposure and HLA in healthy donors. Study-wide results and caveats: TCR clusters originating in the first cohort tended to co-occur in the 100 to 150 validation repertoires, according to a later analysis. Under in vitro conditions, three CMV-associated chains were confirmed as specific for CMV antigens.

This CDR3 contains 11 residues. Trimming removed 3 bases at V and 8 bases at J, with 5 bases between. Germline loops: CDR1 SGHTA, CDR2 FQGNSA. Separate from the roughly 700-subject first cohort was the approximately 130-subject validation cohort, to which the donors belonged. Method: immunoSEQ multiplex PCR; TCRdb's copy keeps in-frame clones and lacks some. The table shows a few hundred thousand clones, with 90% occurring only once. With respect to this clone: Its matching antigen is unknown.

This clonotype was sampled from a woman in her twenties or thirties in good health and CMV-seronegative. Sample: PBMCs. The chain links TRBV7-2 to TRBJ2-1; D is unclear. Written as DNA, the CDR3 is TGTGCCAGCAGCTTCTTCGATGAGCAGTTCTTC. Translated, it gives CASSFFDEQFF.